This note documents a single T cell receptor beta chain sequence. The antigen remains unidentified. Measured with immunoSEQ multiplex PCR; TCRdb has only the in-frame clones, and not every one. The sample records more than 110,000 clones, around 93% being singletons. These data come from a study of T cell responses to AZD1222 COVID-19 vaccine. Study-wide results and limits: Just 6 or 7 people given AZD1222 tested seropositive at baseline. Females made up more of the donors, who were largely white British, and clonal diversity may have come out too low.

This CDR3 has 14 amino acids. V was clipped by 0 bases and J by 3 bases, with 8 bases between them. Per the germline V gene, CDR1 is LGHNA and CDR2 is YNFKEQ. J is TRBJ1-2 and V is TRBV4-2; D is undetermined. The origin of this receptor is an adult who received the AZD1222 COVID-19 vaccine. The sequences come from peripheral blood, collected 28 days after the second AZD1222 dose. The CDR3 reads CASSQEDGDYGYTF. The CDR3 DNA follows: TGTGCCAGCAGCCAAGAGGACGGTGACTATGGCTACACCTTC.